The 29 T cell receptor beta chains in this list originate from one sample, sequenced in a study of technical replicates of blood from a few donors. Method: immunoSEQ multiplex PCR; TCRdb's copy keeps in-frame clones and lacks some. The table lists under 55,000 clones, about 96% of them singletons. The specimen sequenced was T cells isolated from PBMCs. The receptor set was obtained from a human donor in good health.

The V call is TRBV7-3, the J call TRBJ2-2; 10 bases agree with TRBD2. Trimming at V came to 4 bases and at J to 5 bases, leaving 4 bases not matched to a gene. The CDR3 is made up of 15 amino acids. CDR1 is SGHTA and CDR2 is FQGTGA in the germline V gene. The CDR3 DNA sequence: TGTGCCAGCAGCTCCCTAGCGGGAGATACCGGGGAGCTGTTTTTT. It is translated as CASSSLAGDTGELFF. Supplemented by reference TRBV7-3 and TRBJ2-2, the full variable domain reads GAGVSQTPSNKVTEKGKYVELRCDPISGHTALYWYRQSLGQGPEFLIYFQGTGAADDSGLPNDRFFAVRPEGSVSTLKIQRTERGDSAVYLCASSSLAGDTGELFFGEGSRLTVL.

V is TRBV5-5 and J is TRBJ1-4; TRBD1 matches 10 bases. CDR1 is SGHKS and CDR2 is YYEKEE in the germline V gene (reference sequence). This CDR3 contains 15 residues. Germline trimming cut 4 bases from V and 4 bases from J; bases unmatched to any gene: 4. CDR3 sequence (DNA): TGTGCCAGCAGCGGGACAGGGGAAGGTAATGAAAAACTGTTTTTT. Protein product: CASSGTGEGNEKLFF.

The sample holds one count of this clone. The CDR3 DNA is TGTGCCAGCAGCCCGACAGGCCACCCCGCTAATGAAAAACTGTTTTTT. Amino acids: CASSPTGHPANEKLFF. The rearrangement uses TRBV7-9 and TRBJ1-4; D perhaps matches TRBD1 (6 bases). From germline, CDR1 is SEHNR and CDR2 FQNEAQ (reference sequence). V lost 5 bases and J 3 bases, leaving 16 bases between the germline ends. This CDR3 is 16 amino acids long.

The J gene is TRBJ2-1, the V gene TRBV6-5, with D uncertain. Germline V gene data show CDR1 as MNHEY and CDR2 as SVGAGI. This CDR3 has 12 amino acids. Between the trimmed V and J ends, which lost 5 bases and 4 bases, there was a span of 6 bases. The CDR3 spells CASSDEYNEQFF. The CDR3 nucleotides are TGTGCCAGCAGTGATGAGTACAATGAGCAGTTCTTC.

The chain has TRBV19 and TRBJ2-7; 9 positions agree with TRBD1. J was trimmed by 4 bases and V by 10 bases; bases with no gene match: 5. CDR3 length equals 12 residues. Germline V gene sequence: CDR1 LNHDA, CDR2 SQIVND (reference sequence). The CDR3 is CATRDRVYEQYF. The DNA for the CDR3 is TGTGCCACTCGGGACAGGGTATACGAGCAGTACTTC.

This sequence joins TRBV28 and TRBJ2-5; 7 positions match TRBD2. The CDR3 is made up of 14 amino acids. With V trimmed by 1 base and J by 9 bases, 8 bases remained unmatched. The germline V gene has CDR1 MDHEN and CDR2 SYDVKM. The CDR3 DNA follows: TGTGCCAGCAGTTTATCAGCGGGACGCTACGCCCAGTACTTC. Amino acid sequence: CASSLSAGRYAQYF.

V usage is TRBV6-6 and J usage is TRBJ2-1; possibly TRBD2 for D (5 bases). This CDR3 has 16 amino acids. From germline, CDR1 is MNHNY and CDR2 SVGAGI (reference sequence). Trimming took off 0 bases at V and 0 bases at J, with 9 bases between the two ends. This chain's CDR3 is CASSYSTGSSYNEQFF. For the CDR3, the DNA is TGTGCCAGCAGTTACTCGACGGGGAGCTCCTACAATGAGCAGTTCTTC.

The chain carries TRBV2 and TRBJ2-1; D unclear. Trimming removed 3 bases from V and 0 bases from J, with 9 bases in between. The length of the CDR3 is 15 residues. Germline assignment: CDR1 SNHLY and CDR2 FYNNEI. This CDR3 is CASSERVSSYNEQFF. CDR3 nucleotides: TGTGCCAGCAGTGAGAGAGTGAGCTCCTACAATGAGCAGTTCTTC.

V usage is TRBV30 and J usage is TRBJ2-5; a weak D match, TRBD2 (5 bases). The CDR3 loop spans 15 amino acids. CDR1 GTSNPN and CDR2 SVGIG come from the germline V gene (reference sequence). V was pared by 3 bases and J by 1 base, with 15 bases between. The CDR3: CAWSVELGRQETQYF. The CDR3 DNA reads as TGTGCCTGGAGCGTCGAACTAGGCCGCCAAGAGACCCAGTACTTC.

The CDR3 DNA follows: TGCAGTGCTAGTGGGCGTCAGCCCCAGCATTTT. It translates to CSASGRQPQHF. The chain is built from TRBV20-1 and TRBJ1-5, with no clear D. Germline assignment: CDR1 DFQATT and CDR2 SNEGSKA (reference sequence). This CDR3 has 11 amino acids. V was shortened by 3 bases and J by 6 bases, with 6 bases between the two germline ends.

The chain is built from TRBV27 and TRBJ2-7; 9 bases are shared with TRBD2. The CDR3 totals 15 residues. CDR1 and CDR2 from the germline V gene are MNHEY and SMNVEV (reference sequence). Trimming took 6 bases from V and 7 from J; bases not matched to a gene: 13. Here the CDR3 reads CASSPGLAPSGEQYF. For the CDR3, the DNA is TGTGCCAGCAGCCCAGGACTAGCGCCTTCCGGAGAGCAGTACTTC.

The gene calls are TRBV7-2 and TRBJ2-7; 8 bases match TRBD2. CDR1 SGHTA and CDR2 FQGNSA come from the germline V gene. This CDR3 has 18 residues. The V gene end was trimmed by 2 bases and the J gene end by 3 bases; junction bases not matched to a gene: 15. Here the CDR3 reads CASSLRVFGSGSFYEQYF. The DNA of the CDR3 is TGTGCCAGCAGCTTAAGGGTCTTCGGGAGCGGGAGCTTCTACGAGCAGTACTTC.

The CDR3 sequence: CASSVEMGQGSEQYF. In DNA form, the CDR3 reads TGTGCCAGCAGCGTCGAGATGGGACAGGGGAGCGAGCAGTACTTC. The chain joins TRBV9 to TRBJ2-7, with 10 bases matching TRBD1. The CDR3 consists of 15 residues. The germline CDR1 and CDR2 sequences are SGDLS and YYNGEE. Trimming at V came to 2 bases and at J to 6 bases, leaving 8 bases not matched to a gene.

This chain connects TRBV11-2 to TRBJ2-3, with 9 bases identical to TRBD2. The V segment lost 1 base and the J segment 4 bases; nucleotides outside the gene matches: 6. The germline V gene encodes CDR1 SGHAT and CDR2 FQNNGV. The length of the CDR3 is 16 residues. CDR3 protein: CASSLALAGGPDTQYF. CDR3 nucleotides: TGTGCCAGCAGCTTAGCACTAGCGGGCGGGCCAGATACGCAGTATTTT.

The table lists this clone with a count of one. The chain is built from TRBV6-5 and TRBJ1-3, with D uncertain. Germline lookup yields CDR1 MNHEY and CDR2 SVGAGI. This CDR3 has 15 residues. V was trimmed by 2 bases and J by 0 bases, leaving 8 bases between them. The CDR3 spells CASSYEGPSGNTIYF. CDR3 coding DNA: TGTGCCAGCAGTTACGAGGGTCCCTCTGGAAACACCATATATTTT.

The CDR3 DNA reads as TGCGCCAGCAGCTCGGGACAGGCGAATAACGCTGAAGCTTTCTTT. This gives the protein CASSSGQANNAEAFF. This chain joins TRBV5-1 and TRBJ1-1; TRBD1 matches 8 bases. The ends lost 3 bases at V and 6 bases at J; junction bases unmatched: 10. The CDR3 is 15 amino acids. CDR1 is SGHRS and CDR2 is YFSETQ in the germline V gene.

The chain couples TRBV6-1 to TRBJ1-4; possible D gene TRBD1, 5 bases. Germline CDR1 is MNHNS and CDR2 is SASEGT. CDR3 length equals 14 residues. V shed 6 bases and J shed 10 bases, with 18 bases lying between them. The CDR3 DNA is TGTGCCAGCAGCGCCGGGACTCCGGGCGGAAAACTGTTTTTT. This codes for CASSAGTPGGKLFF.

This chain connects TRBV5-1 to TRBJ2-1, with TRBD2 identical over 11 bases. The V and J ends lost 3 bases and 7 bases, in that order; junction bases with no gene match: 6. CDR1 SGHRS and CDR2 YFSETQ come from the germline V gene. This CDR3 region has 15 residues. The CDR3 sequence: CASSSLAGGFNEQFF. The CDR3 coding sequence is TGCGCCAGCAGCTCTCTAGCGGGAGGTTTTAATGAGCAGTTCTTC.

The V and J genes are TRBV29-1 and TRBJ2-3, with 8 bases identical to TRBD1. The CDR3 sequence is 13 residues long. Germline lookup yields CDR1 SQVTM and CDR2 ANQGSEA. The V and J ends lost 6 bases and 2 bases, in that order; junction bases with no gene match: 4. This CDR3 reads CSVQGAITDTQYF. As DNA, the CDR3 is TGCAGCGTCCAGGGGGCTATCACAGATACGCAGTATTTT.

The CDR3 region is CSGGEGWDAFF. CDR3 nucleotide sequence: TGCAGCGGGGGAGAGGGTTGGGATGCTTTCTTT. The J gene is TRBJ1-1, the V gene TRBV29-1, with D uncertain. The CDR3 extends over 11 amino acids. Germline-derived CDR1 and CDR2 are SQVTM and ANQGSEA. Trimming removed 7 bases from V and 11 bases from J, with 17 bases in between. Supplemented by reference TRBV29-1 and TRBJ1-1, the full variable domain reads SAVISQKPSRDICQRGTSLTIQCQVDSQVTMMFWYRQQPGQSLTLIATANQGSEATYESGFVIDKFPISRPNLTFSTLTVSNMSPEDSSIYLCSGGEGWDAFFGQGTRLTVV.

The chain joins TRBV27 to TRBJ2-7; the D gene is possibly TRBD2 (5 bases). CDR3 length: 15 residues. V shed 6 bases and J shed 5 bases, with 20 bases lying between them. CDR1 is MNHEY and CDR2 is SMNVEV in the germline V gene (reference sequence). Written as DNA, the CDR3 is TGTGCCAGCAGCCCCTGGCTAGCAGGAGACCACGAGCAGTACTTC. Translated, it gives CASSPWLAGDHEQYF.

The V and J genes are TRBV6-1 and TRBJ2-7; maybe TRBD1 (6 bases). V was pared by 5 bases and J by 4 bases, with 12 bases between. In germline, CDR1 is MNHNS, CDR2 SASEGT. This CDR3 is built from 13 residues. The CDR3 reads CASSFRGGYEQYF. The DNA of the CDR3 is TGTGCCAGCAGTTTCAGGGGCGGGTACGAGCAGTACTTC.

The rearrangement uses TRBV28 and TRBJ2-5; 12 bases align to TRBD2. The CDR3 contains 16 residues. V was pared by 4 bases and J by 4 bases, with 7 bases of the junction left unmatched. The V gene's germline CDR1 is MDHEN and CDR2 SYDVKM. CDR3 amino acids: CASSSLTSGRGETQYF. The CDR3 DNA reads TGTGCCAGCAGTTCATTGACTAGCGGGAGAGGAGAGACCCAGTACTTC.

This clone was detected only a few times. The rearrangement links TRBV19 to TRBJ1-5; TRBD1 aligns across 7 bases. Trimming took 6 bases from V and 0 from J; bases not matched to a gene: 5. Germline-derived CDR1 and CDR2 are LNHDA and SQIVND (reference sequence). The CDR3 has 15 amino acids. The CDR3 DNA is TGTGCCAGTAGCCAAACAGGGGTTAGCAATCAGCCCCAGCATTTT. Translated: CASSQTGVSNQPQHF.

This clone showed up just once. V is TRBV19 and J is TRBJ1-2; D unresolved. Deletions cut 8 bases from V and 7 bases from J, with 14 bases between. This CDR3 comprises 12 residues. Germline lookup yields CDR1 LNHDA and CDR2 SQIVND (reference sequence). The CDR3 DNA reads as TGTGCCAGTGCCCCAGATTTTGTTGGCTACACCTTC. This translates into CASAPDFVGYTF.

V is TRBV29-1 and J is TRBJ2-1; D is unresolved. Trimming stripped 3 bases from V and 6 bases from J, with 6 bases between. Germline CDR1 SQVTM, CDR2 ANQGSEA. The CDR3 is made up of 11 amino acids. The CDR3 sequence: CSVDESNEQFF. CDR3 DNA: TGCAGCGTTGATGAGTCCAATGAGCAGTTCTTC.

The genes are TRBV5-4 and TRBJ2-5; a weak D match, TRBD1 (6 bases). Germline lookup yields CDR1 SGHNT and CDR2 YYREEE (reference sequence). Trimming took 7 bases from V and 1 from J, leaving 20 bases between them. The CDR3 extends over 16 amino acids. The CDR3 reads CASGKEQGRPQETQYF. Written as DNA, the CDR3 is TGTGCCAGCGGGAAAGAACAGGGAAGACCCCAAGAGACCCAGTACTTC.

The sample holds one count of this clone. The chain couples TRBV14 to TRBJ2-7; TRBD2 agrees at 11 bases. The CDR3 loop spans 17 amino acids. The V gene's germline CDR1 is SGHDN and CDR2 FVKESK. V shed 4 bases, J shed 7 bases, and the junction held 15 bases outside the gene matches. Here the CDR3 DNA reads TGTGCCAGCAGCCGCCCCGGTGGGTTAGCGGGAGGGGGTGAGCAGTACTTC. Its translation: CASSRPGGLAGGGEQYF.

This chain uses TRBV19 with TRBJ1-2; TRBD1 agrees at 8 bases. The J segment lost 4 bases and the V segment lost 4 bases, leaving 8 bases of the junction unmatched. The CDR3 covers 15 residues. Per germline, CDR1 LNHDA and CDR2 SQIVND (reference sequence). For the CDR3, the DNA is TGTGCCAGTAGTACAGCGACAGGGGTTCGCTATGGCTACACCTTC. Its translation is CASSTATGVRYGYTF. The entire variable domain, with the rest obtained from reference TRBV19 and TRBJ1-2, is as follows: DGGITQSPKYLFRKEGQNVTLSCEQNLNHDAMYWYRQDPGQGLRLIYYSQIVNDFQKGDIAEGYSVSREKKESFPLTVTSAQKNPTAFYLCASSTATGVRYGYTFGSGTRLTVV.